These 12 T cell receptor beta chains were sequenced from one sample in a study of CD8 T cells in ankylosing spondylitis. Each CDR3 protein is one row after TCRdb ran MiXCR on the 5' RACE reads. The sample contains under 300,000 distinct CDR3 sequences, about 10% of which appear only once. Sequencing used blood, either unsorted or a sorted T cell fraction (not recorded which). The receptor source for this set is a male donor with ankylosing spondylitis or in good health (not recorded which).

This clonotype was counted ten times or more. This chain joins TRBV20-1 and TRBJ1-2, with TRBD1 matching 11 bases. The CDR3 length is 12 residues. Trimming took 5 bases from V and 6 from J; bases not matched to a gene: 2. The germline CDR1 and CDR2 sequences are DFQATT and SNEGSKA (reference sequence). The chain's CDR3 is CSARTGGNGYTF. The CDR3 DNA sequence: TGCAGTGCTCGGACAGGGGGCAATGGCTACACCTTC.

The V and J genes are TRBV19 and TRBJ1-5; D is ambiguous. V shed 3 bases and J shed 7 bases, with 10 bases lying between them. Germline loops: CDR1 LNHDA, CDR2 SQIVND (reference sequence). There are 13 residues in the CDR3. CDR3 residues: CASSIREGQPQHF. The DNA of the CDR3 is TGTGCCAGTAGTATTCGGGAGGGCCAGCCCCAGCATTTT.

In its sample, this clonotype was seen many times. This chain joins TRBV4-1 and TRBJ2-2; possibly TRBD1 for D (5 bases). Germline V gene sequence: CDR1 MGHRA, CDR2 YSYEKL. The ends were cut back, 4 bases at V and 7 bases at J, with 19 bases in the middle. This CDR3 contains 16 residues. CDR3 coding DNA: TGCGCCAGCAGCCTAGACAGTTTAATGACCGGCGGGGAGCTGTTTTTT. Its translation: CASSLDSLMTGGELFF.

J is TRBJ1-2 and V is TRBV7-9; possibly TRBD1 for D (6 bases). There are 14 residues in the CDR3. V was pared by 4 bases and J by 10 bases, with 19 bases between. CDR1 and CDR2 from the germline V gene are SEHNR and FQNEAQ (reference sequence). The CDR3 is CASSSLDRFDSYTF. Here the CDR3 DNA reads TGTGCCAGCAGCTCCCTTGACAGGTTCGATTCCTACACCTTC.

In the case of this clonotype: Because it lacks the conserved phenylalanine or tryptophan at the end, this CDR3 is likely a read error. The rearrangement joins TRBV5-5 to TRBJ1-3; possibly TRBD1 for D (5 bases). V shed 0 bases and J shed 1 base, with 8 bases lying between them. Per the germline V gene, CDR1 is SGHKS and CDR2 is YYEKEE (reference sequence). This CDR3 contains 15 residues. This CDR3 reads CASSLAGTSGNTIYY. CDR3 coding DNA: TGTGCCAGCAGCTTGGCAGGGACTTCTGGAAACACCATATATTAT.

To note about this clonotype: Possible read error: a much larger clone is one base away. J is TRBJ1-5 and V is TRBV15; D gene ambiguous. The CDR3 totals 15 residues. Germline V gene data show CDR1 as LNHNV and CDR2 as YYDKDF (reference sequence). CDR3 amino acids: CAASRGPTSNQPQHF. The CDR3 region has the DNA TGTGCCGCCAGCAGAGGGCCGACGAGCAATCAGCCCCAGCATTTT.

This clonotype was recorded many times. The chain uses TRBV7-9 and TRBJ2-5, with TRBD2 matching 10 bases. The CDR3 has 22 amino acids. CDR1 and CDR2 from the germline V gene are SEHNR and FQNEAQ (reference sequence). With V trimmed by 7 bases and J by 3 bases, 29 bases remained unmatched. CDR3 nucleotide sequence: TGTGCCAGCACCCATGTGAATAGGGATGGTGATAGCGGGGGGCGAATGGAAGAGACCCAGTACTTC. This codes for CASTHVNRDGDSGGRMEETQYF.

This clonotype was counted ten times or more. This chain links TRBV6-1 with TRBJ2-5; D tentatively reads TRBD1 or TRBD2 (5 bases each). Germline-derived CDR1 and CDR2 are MNHNS and SASEGT. This CDR3 region has 12 residues. V was trimmed by 10 bases and J by 0 bases, leaving 9 bases between them. Here the CDR3 DNA reads TGTGCCACGGGGCGGCACCAAGAGACCCAGTACTTC. Translation gives CATGRHQETQYF.

This clonotype showed up many times. The V and J genes are TRBV30 and TRBJ2-7; D is tentatively TRBD1 or TRBD2 (5 bases each). The CDR3 is 14 amino acids. Trimming stripped 4 bases from V and 0 bases from J, with 13 bases between. Germline CDR1 GTSNPN, CDR2 SVGIG (reference sequence). DNA for the CDR3: TGTGCCTGGACAAGGGACGGCAGCTCCTACGAGCAGTACTTC. Its translation: CAWTRDGSSYEQYF.

This clonotype was seen repeatedly, ten times or more. V gene TRBV6-1 combines with J gene TRBJ1-5; no firm D call. CDR1 MNHNS and CDR2 SASEGT come from the germline V gene. V lost 6 bases and J lost 2, with 17 bases in between. The CDR3 is 16 residues long. The CDR3, as DNA: TGTGCCAGCAGACCACGACCCTCGCGGGGCAATCAGCCCCAGCATTTT. It is translated as CASRPRPSRGNQPQHF.

The chain is built from TRBV11-3 and TRBJ2-3; no reliable D call. Deletions cut 5 bases from V and 0 bases from J, with 12 bases between. Germline V gene lookup returns CDR1 SGHNT and CDR2 YENEEA. CDR3 length: 15 residues. The CDR3 here is CASSALGASTDTQYF. CDR3 bases: TGTGCCAGCAGCGCACTGGGCGCGAGCACAGATACGCAGTATTTT.

This clonotype was detected ten times or more. The V gene is TRBV20-1, the J gene TRBJ1-5; no definite D call. The CDR3 runs to 13 residues. Trimming stripped 5 bases from V and 2 bases from J, with 10 bases between. The germline CDR1 and CDR2 sequences are DFQATT and SNEGSKA (reference sequence). The chain's CDR3 is CSALHGGNQPQHF. The CDR3 region has the DNA TGCAGTGCTCTACATGGGGGCAATCAGCCCCAGCATTTT.